This record concerns one T cell receptor beta chain sequence. Its antigen is currently unknown. The data derive from a study of ipilimumab plus nivolumab after autologous stem cell transplantation. The wider study: Typical patient got four to six ipilimumab doses and seven to nine nivolumab doses (median). Both relapsed and primary refractory DLBCL were included. Study results and limitations: Authors suggest TCR repertoire, Treg phenotype and gut microbiota support further study.

Per the germline V gene, CDR1 is MNHEY and CDR2 is SMNVEV (reference sequence). The V gene end was trimmed by 8 bases and the J gene end by 4 bases; junction bases not matched to a gene: 8. There are 14 residues in the CDR3. Checkpoint therapy with ipilimumab 1 mg/kg began 14 to 28 days after transplant. Sequenced by immunoSEQ multiplex PCR; TCRdb stores in-frame clones only, minus some. The table shows some 87,000 clones, with more than 80% occurring only once. The receptor's source is a male donor with diffuse large B-cell lymphoma. The chain joins TRBV27 to TRBJ2-5, with TRBD2 identical over 9 bases. Sequenced here: PBMCs, sampled in a trial of ipilimumab plus nivolumab as post-transplant consolidation. The CDR3 loop reads CASRPTAGGETQYF. The CDR3 DNA reads TGTGCCAGCCGGCCTACAGCGGGGGGAGAGACCCAGTACTTC.